The 13 T cell receptor beta chains below come from one sample, sequenced in a study of CD4 and CD8 cells across lung adenocarcinoma regions. MiXCR, run by TCRdb on the PCR reads, gives a single entry per CDR3 protein. The sample records around 10,000 distinct CDR3 sequences, approximately 46% being singletons. What was sequenced was CD8+ T cells from the margin of a lung tumor. The origin of the receptors is a male donor with lung adenocarcinoma. The CD4 and CD8 labels of this study may be unreliable.

This clonotype was found many times. The J gene is TRBJ2-1, the V gene TRBV14, with a tentative D call TRBD1 (5 bases). CDR3 size: 13 residues. Germline assignment: CDR1 SGHDN and CDR2 FVKESK. Deletions cut 4 bases from V and 7 bases from J, with 11 bases between. In nucleotides, the CDR3 is TGTGCCAGCAGCCTTGAAGGGGTAAATGAGCAGTTCTTC. Encoded protein: CASSLEGVNEQFF.

This clonotype was detected once. The rearrangement uses TRBV10-1 and TRBJ2-3; D is possibly TRBD2 (6 bases). The germline V and J ends were trimmed by 9 bases and 9 bases, with 25 bases remaining between them. The CDR3 loop spans 15 amino acids. Germline CDR1 and CDR2: WNHNN and SYGVQD (reference sequence). The CDR3 DNA reads TGCGCCAGGGTGCTGGGGGGAAGATCCAAAGAGACGCAGTATTTT. Translating gives CARVLGGRSKETQYF.

This chain uses TRBV9 with TRBJ2-3; 10 bases are a match to TRBD2. J gave up 2 bases and V 0 bases, and 6 bases lay outside the gene matches. CDR1 and CDR2 from the germline V gene are SGDLS and YYNGEE. The CDR3 is 17 amino acids. CDR3 in amino acids: CASSVVPSGRFTDTQYF. The CDR3 DNA reads as TGTGCCAGCAGCGTAGTACCTAGCGGGAGATTCACAGATACGCAGTATTTT.

This clonotype was detected many times. The rearrangement joins TRBV20-1 to TRBJ2-3; D uncertain. The germline V and J ends were trimmed by 3 bases and 6 bases, with 4 bases remaining between them. There are 10 residues in the CDR3. CDR1 and CDR2 from the germline V gene are DFQATT and SNEGSKA (reference sequence). CDR3 bases: TGCAGTGCTAGTAAGGATACGCAGTATTTT. Translation gives CSASKDTQYF.

This chain connects TRBV14 to TRBJ2-3, with D perhaps TRBD2 (5 bases). V shed 4 bases and J shed 0 bases, with 14 bases lying between them. Germline CDR1 is SGHDN and CDR2 is FVKESK. There are 16 residues in the CDR3. The DNA for the CDR3 is TGTGCCAGCAGCCCGATAGGCGGGTCTAGCACAGATACGCAGTATTTT. Translation: CASSPIGGSSTDTQYF.

In this sample, this clonotype turned up many times. The V and J genes are TRBV6-1 and TRBJ1-1, with a possible D match to TRBD1 (5 bases). CDR1 MNHNS and CDR2 SASEGT come from the germline V gene. The CDR3 totals 15 residues. V dropped 3 bases and J dropped 6 bases, with 17 bases sitting between them. Here the CDR3 DNA reads TGTGCCAGCAGTGACCAGGGCGCCCCAGACCCTGAAGCTTTCTTT. Translating it yields CASSDQGAPDPEAFF.

The J gene is TRBJ2-5, the V gene TRBV10-2; unclear D gene. The J call may not be correct, given that the DNA end is closer to TRBJ2-1. The length of the CDR3 is 14 residues. Germline V gene sequence: CDR1 WSHSY, CDR2 SAAADI. In DNA form, the CDR3 reads TGCGCCAGCAGTGAGAGTGGGTACCAAGAGACCCAGTTCTTC. It codes for CASSESGYQETQFF.

This clonotype was picked up a small number of times. This sequence joins TRBV10-1 and TRBJ2-1, with 10 bases that match TRBD2. Germline V gene data show CDR1 as WNHNN and CDR2 as SYGVQD (reference sequence). The trim removed 0 bases at V and 5 bases at J, leaving 4 bases unmatched. This CDR3 is built from 16 residues. DNA for the CDR3: TGCGCCAGCAGTGAGTCTCTAGCGGGAGAGAACAATGAGCAGTTCTTC. Protein: CASSESLAGENNEQFF.

The J gene is TRBJ2-3, the V gene TRBV30; no reliable D call. CDR3 length: 13 residues. In germline, CDR1 is GTSNPN, CDR2 SVGIG (reference sequence). The V gene lost 5 bases and the J gene lost 2 bases, with 11 bases spanning the gap. In nucleotides, the CDR3 is TGTGCCTGGTCCTCGGGTGTCACAGATACGCAGTATTTT. Translated, it gives CAWSSGVTDTQYF.

This clonotype has just a few counts. J is TRBJ2-1 and V is TRBV20-1, with D possibly being TRBD2 (6 bases). CDR1 DFQATT and CDR2 SNEGSKA come from the germline V gene (reference sequence). The ends were cut back, 1 base at V and 5 bases at J, with 15 bases in the middle. There are 15 residues in the CDR3. The CDR3: CSARVWGGGDNEQFF. CDR3 DNA: TGCAGTGCTAGAGTATGGGGAGGAGGGGACAATGAGCAGTTCTTC.

The chain employs TRBV6-5 and TRBJ2-5; 8 bases match TRBD2. The length of the CDR3 is 14 residues. Germline CDR1 and CDR2: MNHEY and SVGAGI. V shed 6 bases, J shed 2 bases, and the junction held 5 bases outside the gene matches. The CDR3 reads CASRYQRGQETQYF. CDR3 in DNA: TGTGCCAGCAGGTACCAGCGGGGGCAAGAGACCCAGTACTTC.

The genes are TRBV5-1 and TRBJ2-5; possibly TRBD2 for D (6 bases). The J call may be wrong; the DNA end is better matched by TRBJ2-1. The germline CDR1 and CDR2 sequences are SGHRS and YFSETQ. There are 15 residues in the CDR3. The CDR3 bases are TGCGCCAGCAGCCCTGGGACTCACTCCGCCGATGAGCAGTTCTTC. This sequence encodes CASSPGTHSADEQFF.

The chain is built from TRBV4-2 and TRBJ2-3, with D tentatively TRBD2 (6 bases). This CDR3 has 17 amino acids. CDR1 and CDR2 (germline): LGHNA, YNFKEQ. V lost 2 bases and J 5 bases, leaving 20 bases between the germline ends. The CDR3 spells CASSQFPSGFKGDTQYF. CDR3 sequence (DNA): TGTGCCAGCAGCCAATTCCCGAGCGGGTTCAAAGGAGATACGCAGTATTTT.